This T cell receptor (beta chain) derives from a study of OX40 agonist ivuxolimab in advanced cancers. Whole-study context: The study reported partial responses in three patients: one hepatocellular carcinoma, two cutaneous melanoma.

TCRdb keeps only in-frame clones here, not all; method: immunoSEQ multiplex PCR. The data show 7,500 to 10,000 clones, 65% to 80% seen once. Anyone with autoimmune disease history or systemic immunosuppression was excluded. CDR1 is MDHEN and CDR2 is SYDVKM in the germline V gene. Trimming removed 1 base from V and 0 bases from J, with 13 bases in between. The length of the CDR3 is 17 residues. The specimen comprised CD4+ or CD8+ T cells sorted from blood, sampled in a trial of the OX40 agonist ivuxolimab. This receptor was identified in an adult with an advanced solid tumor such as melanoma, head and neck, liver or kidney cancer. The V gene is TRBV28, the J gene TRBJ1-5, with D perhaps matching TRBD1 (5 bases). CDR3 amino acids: CASSLYPGPDSNQPQHF. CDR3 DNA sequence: TGTGCCAGCAGTTTATATCCAGGGCCCGATAGCAATCAGCCCCAGCATTTT.